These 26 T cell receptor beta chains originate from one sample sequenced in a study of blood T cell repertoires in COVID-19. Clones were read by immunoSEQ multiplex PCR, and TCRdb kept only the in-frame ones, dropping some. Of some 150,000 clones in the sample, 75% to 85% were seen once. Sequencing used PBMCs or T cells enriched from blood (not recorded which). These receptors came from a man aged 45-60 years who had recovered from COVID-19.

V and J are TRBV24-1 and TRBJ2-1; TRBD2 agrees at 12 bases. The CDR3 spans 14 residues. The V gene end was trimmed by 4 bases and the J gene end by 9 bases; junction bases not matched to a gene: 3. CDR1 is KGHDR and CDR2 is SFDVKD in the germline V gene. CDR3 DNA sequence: TGTGCCACCAGTGAGCCGACTAGCGGGGGTGAGCAGTTCTTC. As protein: CATSEPTSGGEQFF.

CDR3 nucleotide sequence: TGTGCCAGCAGCTTTATGACAGGGGGAACTGAAGCTTTCTTT. It yields the protein CASSFMTGGTEAFF. The chain employs TRBV11-2 and TRBJ1-1; 9 positions agree with TRBD1. The V segment lost 3 bases and the J segment 5 bases; nucleotides outside the gene matches: 4. The CDR3 spans 14 residues. Germline V gives CDR1 SGHAT, CDR2 FQNNGV.

The CDR3 DNA reads TGTGCCAGCAGTTTCAGACAGGGGAACACTGAAGCTTTCTTT. Translating gives CASSFRQGNTEAFF. The rearrangement uses TRBV6-5 and TRBJ1-1; 7 bases are shared with TRBD1. Germline V lookup: CDR1 MNHEY, CDR2 SVGAGI. J gave up 1 base and V 4 bases, and 3 bases lay outside the gene matches. The CDR3 consists of 14 residues.

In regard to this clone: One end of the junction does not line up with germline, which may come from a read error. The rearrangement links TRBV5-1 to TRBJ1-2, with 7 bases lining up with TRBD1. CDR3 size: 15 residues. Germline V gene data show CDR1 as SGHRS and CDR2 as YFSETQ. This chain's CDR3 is CASSSGQARTYVYTF. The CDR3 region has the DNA TGCGCCAGCAGCTCCGGACAGGCGCGCACCTATGTCTACACCTTC.

CDR3 protein: CASSFSGAEAFF. In nucleotides, the CDR3 is TGTGCCAGCAGCTTCTCGGGGGCTGAAGCTTTCTTT. This chain links TRBV7-9 with TRBJ1-1, with D possibly matching TRBD1 (5 bases). Trimming left V 3 bases short and J 6 bases short, with 8 bases between. Germline V lookup: CDR1 SEHNR, CDR2 FQNEAQ (reference sequence). This CDR3 region has 12 residues. Combining the CDR3 with reference TRBV7-9 and TRBJ1-1 gives the whole variable domain DTGVSQNPRHKITKRGQNVTFRCDPISEHNRLYWYRQTLGQGPEFLTYFQNEAQLEKSRLLSDRFSAERPKGSFSTLEIQRTEQGDSAMYLCASSFSGAEAFFGQGTRLTVV.

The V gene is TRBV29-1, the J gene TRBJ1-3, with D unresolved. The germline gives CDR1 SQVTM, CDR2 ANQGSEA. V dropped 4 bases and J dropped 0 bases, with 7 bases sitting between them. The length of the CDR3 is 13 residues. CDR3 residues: CSVAVSSGNTIYF. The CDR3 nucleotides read TGCAGCGTTGCGGTGAGCTCTGGAAACACCATATATTTT.

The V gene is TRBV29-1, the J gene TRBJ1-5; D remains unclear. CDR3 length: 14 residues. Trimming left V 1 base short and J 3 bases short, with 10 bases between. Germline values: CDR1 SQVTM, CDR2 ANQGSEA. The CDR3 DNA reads TGCAGCGTTGAAGTGGAGGGAATCAATCAGCCCCAGCATTTT. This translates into CSVEVEGINQPQHF.

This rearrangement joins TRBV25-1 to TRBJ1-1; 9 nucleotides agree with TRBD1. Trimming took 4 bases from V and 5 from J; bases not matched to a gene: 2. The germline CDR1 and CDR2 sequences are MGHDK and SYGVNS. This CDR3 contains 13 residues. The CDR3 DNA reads TGTGCCAGCAGTGCCGGGACAGGGACTGAAGCTTTCTTT. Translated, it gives CASSAGTGTEAFF.

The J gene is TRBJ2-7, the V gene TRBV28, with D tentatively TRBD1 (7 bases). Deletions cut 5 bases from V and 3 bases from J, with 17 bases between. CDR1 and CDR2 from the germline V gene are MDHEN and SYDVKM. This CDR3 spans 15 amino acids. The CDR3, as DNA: TGTGCCAGCAGTCCGCAGGGGGGTGGCCACTACGAGCAGTACTTC. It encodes CASSPQGGGHYEQYF. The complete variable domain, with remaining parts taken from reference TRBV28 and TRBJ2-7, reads DVKVTQSSRYLVKRTGEKVFLECVQDMDHENMFWYRQDPGLGLRLIYFSYDVKMKEKGDIPEGYSVSREKKERFSLILESASTNQTSMYLCASSPQGGGHYEQYFGPGTRLTVT.

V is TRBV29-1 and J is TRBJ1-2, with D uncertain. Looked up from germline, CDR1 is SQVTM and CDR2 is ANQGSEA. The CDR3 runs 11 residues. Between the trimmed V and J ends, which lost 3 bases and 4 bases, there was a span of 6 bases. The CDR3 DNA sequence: TGCAGCGTTGACAGTTTCTATGGCTACACCTTC. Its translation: CSVDSFYGYTF.

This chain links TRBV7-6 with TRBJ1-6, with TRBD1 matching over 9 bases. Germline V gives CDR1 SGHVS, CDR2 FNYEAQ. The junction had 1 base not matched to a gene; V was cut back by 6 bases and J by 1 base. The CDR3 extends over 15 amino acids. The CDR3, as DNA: TGTGCCAGCAGTGACAGGGGGTCCTATAATTCACCCCTCCACTTT. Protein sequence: CASSDRGSYNSPLHF.

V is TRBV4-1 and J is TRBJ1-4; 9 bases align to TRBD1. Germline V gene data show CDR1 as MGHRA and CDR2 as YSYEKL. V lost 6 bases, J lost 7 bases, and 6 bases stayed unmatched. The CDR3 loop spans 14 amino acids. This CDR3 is CASSRGTGTEKLFF. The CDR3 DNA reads TGCGCCAGCAGTCGCGGGACAGGGACTGAAAAACTGTTTTTT.

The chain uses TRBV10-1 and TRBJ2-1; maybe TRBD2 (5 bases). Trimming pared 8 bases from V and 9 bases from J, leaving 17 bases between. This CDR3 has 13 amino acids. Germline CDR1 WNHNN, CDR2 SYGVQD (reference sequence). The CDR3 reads CASAPGIAGEQFF. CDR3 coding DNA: TGCGCCAGCGCGCCGGGTATCGCGGGTGAGCAGTTCTTC.

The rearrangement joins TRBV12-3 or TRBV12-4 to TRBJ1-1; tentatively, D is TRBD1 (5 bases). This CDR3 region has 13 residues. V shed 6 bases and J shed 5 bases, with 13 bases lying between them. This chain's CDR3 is CASRAAGRTEAFF. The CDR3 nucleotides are TGTGCCAGCAGGGCGGCAGGGCGGACTGAAGCTTTCTTT.

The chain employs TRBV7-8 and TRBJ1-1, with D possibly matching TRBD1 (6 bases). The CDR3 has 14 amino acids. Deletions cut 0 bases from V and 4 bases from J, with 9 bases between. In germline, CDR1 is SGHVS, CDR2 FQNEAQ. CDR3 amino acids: CASSLAAGATEAFF. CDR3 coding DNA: TGTGCCAGCAGCTTAGCCGCAGGGGCCACTGAAGCTTTCTTT.

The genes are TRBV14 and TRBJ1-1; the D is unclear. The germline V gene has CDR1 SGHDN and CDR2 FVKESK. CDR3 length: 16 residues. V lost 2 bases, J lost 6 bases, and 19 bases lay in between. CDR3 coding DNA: TGTGCCAGCAGCCAAATAAGTAGGATAAGAGGCCCTGAAGCTTTCTTT. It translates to CASSQISRIRGPEAFF.

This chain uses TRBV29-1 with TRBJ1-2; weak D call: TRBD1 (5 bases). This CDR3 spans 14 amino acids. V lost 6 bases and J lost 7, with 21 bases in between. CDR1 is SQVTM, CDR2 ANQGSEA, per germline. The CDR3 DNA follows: TGCAGCGTCCGGGCGGGACTCCATCTATCTGGCTACACCTTC. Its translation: CSVRAGLHLSGYTF.

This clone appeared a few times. The CDR3 sequence: CATSTRDIPYRGYTF. The CDR3 DNA reads as TGTGCCACCAGCACCCGGGACATCCCTTACCGGGGATACACCTTC. V usage is TRBV15 and J usage is TRBJ1-2, with D possibly TRBD1 on 6 matching bases. Germline V CDR1 and CDR2: LNHNV, YYDKDF (reference sequence). Trimming shortened V by 4 bases and J by 11 bases, and 23 bases separated the two germline ends. CDR3 length: 15 amino acids.

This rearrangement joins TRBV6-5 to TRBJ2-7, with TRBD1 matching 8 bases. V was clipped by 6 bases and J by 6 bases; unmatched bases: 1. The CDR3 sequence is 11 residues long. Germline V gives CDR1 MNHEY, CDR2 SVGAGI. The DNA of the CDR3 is TGTGCCAGCAGGGACAGGGTCGAGCAGTACTTC. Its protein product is CASRDRVEQYF.

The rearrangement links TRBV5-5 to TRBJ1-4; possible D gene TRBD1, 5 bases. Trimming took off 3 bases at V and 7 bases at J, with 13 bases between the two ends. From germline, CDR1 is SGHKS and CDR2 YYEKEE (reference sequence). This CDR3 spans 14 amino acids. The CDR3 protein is CASSYGTPGEKLFF. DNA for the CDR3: TGTGCCAGCAGCTACGGGACTCCGGGTGAAAAACTGTTTTTT.

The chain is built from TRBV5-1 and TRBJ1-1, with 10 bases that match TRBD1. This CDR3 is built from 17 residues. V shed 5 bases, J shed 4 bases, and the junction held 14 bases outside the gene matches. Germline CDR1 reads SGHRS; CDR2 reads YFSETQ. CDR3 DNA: TGCGCCAGCAGGTTTGGGCTCGGGGGACAGGGGAGCACTGAAGCTTTCTTT. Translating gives CASRFGLGGQGSTEAFF.

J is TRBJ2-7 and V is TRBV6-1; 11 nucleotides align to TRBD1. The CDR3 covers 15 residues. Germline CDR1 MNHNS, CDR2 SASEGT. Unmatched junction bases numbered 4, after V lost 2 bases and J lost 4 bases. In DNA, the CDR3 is TGTGCCAGCAGTGAAAGCGGGACAGGGGGGTACGAGCAGTACTTC. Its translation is CASSESGTGGYEQYF.

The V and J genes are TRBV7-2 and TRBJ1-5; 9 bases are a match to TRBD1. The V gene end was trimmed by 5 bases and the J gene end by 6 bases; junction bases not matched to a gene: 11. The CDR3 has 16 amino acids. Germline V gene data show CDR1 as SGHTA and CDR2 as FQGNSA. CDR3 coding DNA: TGTGCCAGCAGCCCCGGGACAGGGAGGGAGGGTCAGCCCCAGCATTTT. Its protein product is CASSPGTGREGQPQHF.

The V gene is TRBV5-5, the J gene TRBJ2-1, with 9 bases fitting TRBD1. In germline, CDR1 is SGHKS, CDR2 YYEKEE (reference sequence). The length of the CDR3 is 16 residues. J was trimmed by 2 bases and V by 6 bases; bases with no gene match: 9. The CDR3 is CASIKAGTGTYNEQFF. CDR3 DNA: TGTGCCAGCATCAAAGCCGGGACAGGGACCTACAATGAGCAGTTCTTC.

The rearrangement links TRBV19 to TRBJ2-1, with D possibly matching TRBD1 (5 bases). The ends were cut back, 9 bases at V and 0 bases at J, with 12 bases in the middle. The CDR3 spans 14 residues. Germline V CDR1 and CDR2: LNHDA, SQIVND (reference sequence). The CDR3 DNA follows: TGTGCCAGCCGTGGGGCGCTCTCCTACAATGAGCAGTTCTTC. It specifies CASRGALSYNEQFF.

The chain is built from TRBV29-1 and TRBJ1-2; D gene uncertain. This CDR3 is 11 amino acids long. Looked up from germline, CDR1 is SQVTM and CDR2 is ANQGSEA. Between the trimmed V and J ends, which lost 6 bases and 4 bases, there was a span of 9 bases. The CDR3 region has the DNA TGCAGCGTGCGGGGTTTCTATGGCTACACCTTC. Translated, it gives CSVRGFYGYTF. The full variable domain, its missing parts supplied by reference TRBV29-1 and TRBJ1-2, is SAVISQKPSRDICQRGTSLTIQCQVDSQVTMMFWYRQQPGQSLTLIATANQGSEATYESGFVIDKFPISRPNLTFSTLTVSNMSPEDSSIYLCSVRGFYGYTFGSGTRLTVV.